The 26 T cell receptor beta chains presented below share a single source sample, sequenced in a study of tumor-infiltrating lymphocytes in primary liver carcinoma. Unsorted whole blood supplied the RNA, and germline DNA was extracted too. Making TCR beta cDNA involved approximately 0.5 ug total RNA and a constant-region primer. Three nested multiplex PCR rounds, a slightly modified ARM-PCR method, built the TCR beta libraries. Investigators reported that the first two PCR rounds, at 10 to 11 cycles each, used TRBV1-TRBV30 forward primers with a C-beta reverse primer. TCRdb ran MiXCR on the multiplex PCR reads and lists one entry per CDR3 protein. The data show 300,000 to 400,000 distinct CDR3 sequences, 50% to 70% seen once. Sequencing was carried out using peripheral blood. The receptors come from a middle-aged man with primary liver carcinoma and hepatitis B virus infection.

Notes on this clonotype: A much larger clone differs from this one at a single base, so this may be a read error. This CDR3 is CASIGTQGLNGYTF. The CDR3 nucleotides read TGTGCCAGCATTGGCACGCAGGGGTTAAATGGCTACACCTTC. The chain joins TRBV6-5 to TRBJ1-2; TRBD1 is a possible D gene (6 bases). Germline loops: CDR1 MNHEY, CDR2 SVGAGI. Trimming pared 7 bases from V and 6 bases from J, leaving 18 bases between. This CDR3 is 14 amino acids long.

This clonotype was detected ten times or more. The rearrangement uses TRBV6-1 and TRBJ1-5, with 8 bases fitting TRBD1. This CDR3 region has 15 residues. V was pared by 6 bases and J by 6 bases, with 10 bases of the junction left unmatched. Germline V gives CDR1 MNHNS, CDR2 SASEGT. CDR3 sequence: CASSADRARGQPQHF. In DNA form, the CDR3 reads TGTGCCAGCAGCGCGGACAGGGCGAGGGGTCAGCCCCAGCATTTT.

Turning to this clonotype: This sequence may be a read error, since a much larger clone differs from it by one base. V is TRBV12-3 or TRBV12-4 and J is TRBJ2-3; D unresolved. This CDR3 is 14 amino acids long. V lost 5 bases and J lost 4, with 13 bases in between. The CDR3 DNA reads as TGTGCCAGCAGTCTAACACGACACGCAGATACGCAGTATTTT. It translates to CASSLTRHADTQYF.

The V gene is TRBV5-8, the J gene TRBJ2-5; weak D call: TRBD2 (5 bases). The CDR3 sequence is 15 residues long. The germline V gene encodes CDR1 SGHTS and CDR2 YDEGEE. The V and J ends lost 4 bases and 5 bases respectively, with 18 bases between them. CDR3 DNA sequence: TGTGCCAGCAGCCCCGGACCGACTACCCTTGAGACCCAGTACTTC. Encoded protein: CASSPGPTTLETQYF.

This clonotype was seen at least ten times. This chain uses TRBV29-1 with TRBJ2-3; 11 bases fit TRBD2. The CDR3 has 13 residues. The germline CDR1 and CDR2 sequences are SQVTM and ANQGSEA. The V and J ends lost 6 bases and 3 bases, in that order; junction bases with no gene match: 2. In DNA form, the CDR3 reads TGCAGCGTGGTAGCGGGAGGGACAGATACGCAGTATTTT. Translating it yields CSVVAGGTDTQYF.

CDR3 protein: CANSSPTTSGRNEQFF. CDR3 coding DNA: TGTGCTAACAGTTCCCCCACGACCAGCGGGAGGAATGAGCAGTTCTTC. The rearrangement uses TRBV12-3 or TRBV12-4 and TRBJ2-1, with TRBD2 identical over 9 bases. The CDR3 length is 16 residues.

Concerning this clonotype: This may be a read error, as it is one base from a much larger clone. V usage is TRBV29-1 and J usage is TRBJ2-3, with 7 bases lining up with TRBD2. Trimming at V came to 1 base and at J to 6 bases, leaving 16 bases not matched to a gene. Germline V gives CDR1 SQVTM, CDR2 ANQGSEA. The CDR3 extends over 17 amino acids. This CDR3 is CSVEGRGLEGGLDTQYF. The CDR3 DNA follows: TGCAGCGTTGAAGGTCGGGGTCTAGAGGGAGGGTTGGATACGCAGTATTTT.

Comments on this clonotype: Since a much larger clone is just one base distant, this may be a read error. The final CDR3 position lacks the conserved phenylalanine or tryptophan, pointing to a likely read error. V gene TRBV6-1 combines with J gene TRBJ2-7; TRBD1 is a possible D gene (5 bases). Germline V gene sequence: CDR1 MNHNS, CDR2 SASEGT. The CDR3 has 14 amino acids. V lost 3 bases and J lost 0, with 9 bases in between. The CDR3 DNA reads as TGTGCCAGCAGTGAGTGGACATTCTCCTACGAGCAGTACTAC. It specifies CASSEWTFSYEQYY.

This clonotype came up many times. The V gene is TRBV29-1, the J gene TRBJ2-1, with 9 bases aligning to TRBD1. The trim removed 0 bases at V and 4 bases at J, leaving 4 bases unmatched. Germline V gene lookup returns CDR1 SQVTM and CDR2 ANQGSEA. CDR3 length: 15 amino acids. CDR3 sequence (DNA): TGCAGCGTTGAAGATCCCGGACAGGGGTACAATGAGCAGTTCTTC. The encoded protein is CSVEDPGQGYNEQFF.

The chain combines TRBV29-1 with TRBJ2-7, with D possibly matching TRBD1 (6 bases). Trimming took off 1 base at V and 6 bases at J, with 7 bases between the two ends. Germline CDR1 is SQVTM and CDR2 is ANQGSEA. The CDR3 consists of 11 residues. The CDR3 DNA is TGCAGCGTTGAAGGAGGGGGCGAGCAGTACTTC. This gives the protein CSVEGGGEQYF.

This clonotype showed up just a few times. The V call is TRBV30, the J call TRBJ1-6, with D uncertain. The CDR3 extends over 16 amino acids. Trimming took 2 bases from V and 0 from J, leaving 11 bases between them. CDR1 is GTSNPN and CDR2 is SVGIG in the germline V gene (reference sequence). The CDR3 bases are TGTGCCTGGAGTTTAACACAGAGCTCCTATAATTCACCCCTCCACTTT. This translates into CAWSLTQSSYNSPLHF.

Worth noting for this clonotype: A read error is possible here, since a much larger clone lies one base away. The chain uses TRBV12-3 or TRBV12-4 and TRBJ2-5; D could derive from TRBD1 or TRBD2 (5 bases each). The V and J ends lost 7 bases and 9 bases respectively, with 18 bases between them. The CDR3 spans 13 residues. As DNA, the CDR3 is TGTGCCAGCATCCCCTCGGGGTTGGGGGCCCAGTACTTC. Its protein product is CASIPSGLGAQYF.

This chain joins TRBV10-3 and TRBJ2-4; D possibly corresponds to TRBD1 (5 bases). Between the trimmed V and J ends, which lost 4 bases and 1 base, there was a span of 11 bases. This CDR3 has 15 residues. The V gene's germline CDR1 is ENHRY and CDR2 SYGVKD. CDR3 bases: TGTGCCATCAGTGGCCCAGGGAACGCCAAAAACATTCAGTACTTC. This translates into CAISGPGNAKNIQYF.

Notes on this clonotype: A much bigger clone sits one base away, suggesting this may be a read error. The rearrangement links TRBV7-3 to TRBJ2-2, with a weak D call TRBD2 (6 bases). Germline loops: CDR1 SGHTA, CDR2 FQGTGA. Trimming shortened V by 5 bases and J by 6 bases, and 16 bases separated the two germline ends. This CDR3 has 15 amino acids. The CDR3, as DNA: TGTGCCAGCAGCCCGTTGGGAGGTCTGTCCGGGGAGCTGTTTTTT. Its translation: CASSPLGGLSGELFF.

The chain uses TRBV5-4 and TRBJ2-7, with D unresolved. Germline V gene sequence: CDR1 SGHNT, CDR2 YYREEE (reference sequence). The CDR3 spans 13 residues. V lost 2 bases, J lost 0 bases, and 6 bases lay in between. The CDR3 region is CASSFYNSYEQYF. The CDR3 DNA reads as TGTGCCAGCAGCTTTTACAACTCCTACGAGCAGTACTTC.

Regarding this clonotype: In this CDR3 the conserved last residue, phenylalanine or tryptophan, is missing, so a read error is likely. The chain uses TRBV2 and TRBJ2-1; 11 bases agree with TRBD2. Germline V gives CDR1 SNHLY, CDR2 FYNNEI. The CDR3 spans 14 residues. V was pared by 6 bases and J by 3 bases, with 1 base of the junction left unmatched. The CDR3 loop reads CASSGTSGYNEQFS. The CDR3 region has the DNA TGTGCCAGCAGCGGGACTAGCGGCTACAATGAGCAGTTCTCC.

CDR3 coding DNA: TGTGCCTGGAGTGTAAGGGCAGCATTACTTAACTATGGCTACACCTTC. Translation gives CAWSVRAALLNYGYTF. The chain uses TRBV30 and TRBJ1-2, with unresolved D. Trimming left V 0 bases short and J 1 base short, with 15 bases between. Germline loops: CDR1 GTSNPN, CDR2 SVGIG (reference sequence). The CDR3 runs to 16 residues.

The chain employs TRBV5-8 and TRBJ2-5; 9 positions match TRBD1. CDR3 length: 14 residues. CDR1 SGHTS and CDR2 YDEGEE come from the germline V gene. J was trimmed by 5 bases and V by 7 bases; bases with no gene match: 9. In DNA, the CDR3 is TGTGCCAGCGGCCTACAGGGGGCTACGGAGACCCAGTACTTC. Protein sequence: CASGLQGATETQYF. The variable domain in full, completed from reference TRBV5-8 and TRBJ2-5, reads EAGVTQSPTHLIKTRGQQATLRCSPISGHTSVYWYQQALGLGLQFLLWYDEGEERNRGNFPPRFSGRQFPNYSSELNVNALELEDSALYLCASGLQGATETQYFGPGTRLLVL.

The gene calls are TRBV10-3 and TRBJ1-3; 10 bases fit TRBD1. Germline V CDR1 and CDR2: ENHRY, SYGVKD. With V trimmed by 5 bases and J by 8 bases, 6 bases remained unmatched. The CDR3 covers 14 residues. The CDR3 coding sequence is TGTGCCATCAGTACCGGGGACAGGGGAGACACCATATATTTT. Translating gives CAISTGDRGDTIYF.

On this clonotype itself: Mismatch with germline at one junction end may stem from a read error. V and J are TRBV28 and TRBJ1-2; D unclear. Germline CDR1 and CDR2: MDHEN and SYDVKM. The CDR3 length is 13 residues. The CDR3 nucleotides read TGTGCTAGCAGTTTACTGGGGTCCTATGGCTACACCTTC. Translation: CASSLLGSYGYTF.

This clonotype turned up a few times. The V call is TRBV5-1, the J call TRBJ2-7, with 12 bases fitting TRBD2. Germline values: CDR1 SGHRS, CDR2 YFSETQ. The length of the CDR3 is 15 residues. V shed 4 bases, J shed 5 bases, and the junction held 7 bases outside the gene matches. In DNA form, the CDR3 reads TGCGCCAGCAGCCCTAGGACTAGCGGGAACCACGAGCAGTACTTC. Amino acids: CASSPRTSGNHEQYF.

In regard to this clonotype: A clone one base away is much larger, so this may be a read error. The chain recombines TRBV28 with TRBJ2-7, with 7 bases lining up with TRBD1. The CDR3 runs to 13 residues. Germline CDR1 reads MDHEN; CDR2 reads SYDVKM. The CDR3 nucleotides are TGTACCAGCAGTTTACAGGGGCCCGTGGGGCAGTACTTC. Its translation is CTSSLQGPVGQYF.

With regard to this clonotype: One junction end disagrees with the germline gene, perhaps due to a read error. V gene TRBV7-9 combines with J gene TRBJ2-7, with 10 bases lining up with TRBD2. The germline CDR1 and CDR2 sequences are SEHNR and FQNEAQ (reference sequence). This CDR3 contains 16 residues. CDR3 DNA: TGTACCAGCAGCTCCGAAAGGACTAGCGGTTCCTACGAGCAGTACTTC. Translated: CTSSSERTSGSYEQYF.

This clonotype was detected only a few times. The V gene is TRBV6-1, the J gene TRBJ2-6, with D possibly matching TRBD1 (6 bases). V was clipped by 5 bases and J by 0 bases, with 14 bases between them. Germline V lookup: CDR1 MNHNS, CDR2 SASEGT. The CDR3 runs 17 residues. The CDR3 region is CASSYRALHSGANVLTF. Written as DNA, the CDR3 is TGTGCCAGCAGTTACAGGGCCCTGCACTCTGGGGCCAACGTCCTGACTTTC.

In this sample, this clonotype turned up many times. The chain uses TRBV6-5 and TRBJ2-3, with 9 nucleotides matching TRBD1. The CDR3 contains 15 residues. J lost 4 bases, V lost 2 bases, and 4 bases had no gene match. Per the germline V gene, CDR1 is MNHEY and CDR2 is SVGAGI. The CDR3 sequence is CASSYRDRASDTQYF. CDR3 bases: TGTGCCAGCAGTTACCGGGACAGGGCCTCAGATACGCAGTATTTT.

This clonotype has a handful of counts. The chain employs TRBV19 and TRBJ1-3; D gene ambiguous. V lost 6 bases and J lost 4, with 10 bases in between. This CDR3 has 13 amino acids. Germline CDR1 reads LNHDA; CDR2 reads SQIVND (reference sequence). DNA for the CDR3: TGTGCCAGTAGCCAGTCTTCGGGAAACACCATATATTTT. It codes for CASSQSSGNTIYF.